This TCR beta chain was captured in a study of shared clonotypes between healthy human individuals. Study-level results: An expected dependence of interdonor clonotype sharing on sequencing depth was noted.

CDR1 and CDR2 from the germline V gene are MDHEN and SYDVKM. Trimming shortened V by 5 bases and J by 7 bases, and 9 bases separated the two germline ends. CDR3 length equals 11 residues. The donor population consisted of healthy HIV-negative adults with no recent acute infections or vaccinations. TCRdb's copy holds only in-frame clones and misses some; the assay was immunoSEQ multiplex PCR. The sample consists of fewer than 550,000 clones, over 75% of them appearing once. As for this clone: The target antigen is unknown.

The chain links TRBV28 to TRBJ2-7; D gene uncertain. The sequenced material came from PBMCs. This TCR came from a woman aged 40-49 years in good health. Some clones in this sample may be carry-over from other donors' samples. The CDR3 DNA reads as TGTGCCAGCAGTACCGTAAGGGAGCAGTACTTC. Its translation is CASSTVREQYF.